The 3 T cell receptor beta chains in this list originate from one sample, sequenced in a study of control samples from healthy donors and cancer patients. Measured with immunoSEQ multiplex PCR; TCRdb has only the in-frame clones, and not every one. The sample lists approximately 190,000 clones, approximately 91% seen once, with 1.8% in the top ten. Sequencing was performed on blood. These receptors were collected from a young man in good health.

The V call is TRBV7-9, the J call TRBJ2-3, with D possibly being TRBD1 or TRBD2 (5 bases each). CDR3 length equals 16 residues. Germline-derived CDR1 and CDR2 are SEHNR and FQNEAQ (reference sequence). Trimming cost V 5 bases and J 2 bases, with 17 bases left between them. The CDR3 DNA sequence: TGTGCCAGCAGCCCCCGAGGTGGGGACCTCACAGATACGCAGTATTTT. Residues: CASSPRGGDLTDTQYF.

V and J are TRBV5-1 and TRBJ1-5; D gene unclear. The CDR3 covers 14 residues. Germline CDR1 SGHRS, CDR2 YFSETQ. Trimming shortened V by 7 bases and J by 0 bases, and 11 bases separated the two germline ends. In DNA form, the CDR3 reads TGCGCCAGCTCACCGGACGGTAGCAATCAGCCCCAGCATTTT. Amino acid sequence: CASSPDGSNQPQHF.

This rearrangement joins TRBV6-4 to TRBJ2-4; TRBD2 might be the D (5 bases). The CDR3 totals 15 residues. Trimming took 3 bases from V and 4 from J, leaving 13 bases between them. The germline V gene encodes CDR1 MRHNA and CDR2 SNTAGT. Here the CDR3 DNA reads TGTGCCAGCAGTGAAATTCAGCGGTCAAAAAACATTCAGTACTTC. Amino acid sequence: CASSEIQRSKNIQYF.